This TCR beta chain emerged from a study of tumor and adjacent non-tumor tissue in lung cancer. Study summary: There were some 11 adenocarcinoma, a couple of squamous cell carcinoma and 1 small cell lung cancer cases. Patients were aged 31 to 76, 9 to 10 men and about five women, stage I to III. The study, taken as a whole, reports: Compared with tumor, normal lung showed significantly lower TCR diversity. Top 100 clones took a larger repertoire share in normal lung.

RNA was extracted from bulk tissue without any cell sorting. This non-tumor lung sample came from over 3 cm beyond the tumor edge. Details on this clonotype: Antigen unknown. One junction end does not reproduce the germline sequence, and a read error may be involved.

CDR3 length: 15 residues. Germline V CDR1 and CDR2: GTSNPN, SVGIG (reference sequence). Three rounds of nested PCR, following a modified ARM-PCR protocol, produced the TCRbeta library. TCRdb passed the multiplex PCR reads through MiXCR, listing each CDR3 protein once. The sample holds under 80,000 distinct CDR3 sequences, more than 75% seen once. The material sequenced was distant non-tumor lung tissue. This sequence was found in a man aged 55-75 years with non-small cell lung cancer. The rearrangement joins TRBV30 to TRBJ1-5; TRBD1 aligns across 9 bases. The CDR3 nucleotides are TGTGCCTGGAGTGCGGGGACAGGGAGCAACCAGCCCCGGCATTTT. Translation: CAWSAGTGSNQPRHF.